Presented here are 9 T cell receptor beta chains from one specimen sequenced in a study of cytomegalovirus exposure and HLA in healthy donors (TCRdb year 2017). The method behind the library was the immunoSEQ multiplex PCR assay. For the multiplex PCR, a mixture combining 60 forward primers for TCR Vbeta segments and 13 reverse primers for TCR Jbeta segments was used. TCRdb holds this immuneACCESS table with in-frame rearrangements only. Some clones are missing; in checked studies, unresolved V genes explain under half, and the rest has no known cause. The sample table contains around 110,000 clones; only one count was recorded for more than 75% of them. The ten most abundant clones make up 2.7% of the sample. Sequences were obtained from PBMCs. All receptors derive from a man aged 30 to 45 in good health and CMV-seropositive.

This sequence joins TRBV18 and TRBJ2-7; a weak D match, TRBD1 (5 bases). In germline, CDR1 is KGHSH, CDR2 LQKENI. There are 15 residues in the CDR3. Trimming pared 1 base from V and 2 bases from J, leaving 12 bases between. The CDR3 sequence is CASSPRTHQTYEQYF. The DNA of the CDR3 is TGTGCCAGCTCACCACGGACACACCAAACCTACGAGCAGTACTTC.

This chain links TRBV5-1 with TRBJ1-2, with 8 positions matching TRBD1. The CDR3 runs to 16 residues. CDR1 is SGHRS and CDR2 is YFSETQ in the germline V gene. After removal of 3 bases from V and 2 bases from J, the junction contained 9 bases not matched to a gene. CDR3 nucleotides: TGCGCCAGCAGCTGGGGGACAGGTCAACGCAACTATGGCTACACCTTC. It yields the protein CASSWGTGQRNYGYTF. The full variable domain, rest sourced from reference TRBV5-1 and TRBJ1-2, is KAGVTQTPRYLIKTRGQQVTLSCSPISGHRSVSWYQQTPGQGLQFLFEYFSETQRNKGNFPGRFSGRQFSNSRSEMNVSTLELGDSALYLCASSWGTGQRNYGYTFGSGTRLTVV.

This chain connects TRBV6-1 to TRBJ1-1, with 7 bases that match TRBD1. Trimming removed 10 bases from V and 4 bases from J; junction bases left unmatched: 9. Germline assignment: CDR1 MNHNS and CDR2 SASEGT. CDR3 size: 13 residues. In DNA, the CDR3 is TGTGCCATACTTACAGGGGTTAGCACTGAAGCTTTCTTT. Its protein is CAILTGVSTEAFF.

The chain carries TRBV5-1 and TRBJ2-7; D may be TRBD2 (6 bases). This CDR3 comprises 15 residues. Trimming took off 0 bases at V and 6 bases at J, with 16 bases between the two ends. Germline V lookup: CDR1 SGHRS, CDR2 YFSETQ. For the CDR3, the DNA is TGCGCCAGCAGCTTGGCGGGGGTCGAGGGAAGCGAGCAGTACTTC. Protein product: CASSLAGVEGSEQYF.

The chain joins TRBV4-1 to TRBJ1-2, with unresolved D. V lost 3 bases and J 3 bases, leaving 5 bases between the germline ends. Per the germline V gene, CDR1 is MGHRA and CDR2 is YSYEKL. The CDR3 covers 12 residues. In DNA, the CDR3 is TGCGCCAGCAGCCAGGCAGACTATGGCTACACCTTC. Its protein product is CASSQADYGYTF.

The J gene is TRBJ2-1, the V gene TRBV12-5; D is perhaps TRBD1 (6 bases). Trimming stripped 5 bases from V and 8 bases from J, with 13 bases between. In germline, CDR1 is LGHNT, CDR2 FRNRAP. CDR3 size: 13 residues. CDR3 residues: CASGIQGTDEQFF. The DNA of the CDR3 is TGTGCTAGTGGTATACAGGGTACCGATGAGCAGTTCTTC.

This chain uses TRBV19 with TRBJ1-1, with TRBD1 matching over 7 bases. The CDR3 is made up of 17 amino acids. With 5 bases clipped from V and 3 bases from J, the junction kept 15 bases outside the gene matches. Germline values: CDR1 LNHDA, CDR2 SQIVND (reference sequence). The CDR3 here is CASSPARTTGYYTEAFF. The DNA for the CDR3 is TGTGCCAGTAGTCCTGCCCGCACGACAGGGTATTACACTGAAGCTTTCTTT. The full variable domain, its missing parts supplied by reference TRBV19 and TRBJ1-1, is DGGITQSPKYLFRKEGQNVTLSCEQNLNHDAMYWYRQDPGQGLRLIYYSQIVNDFQKGDIAEGYSVSREKKESFPLTVTSAQKNPTAFYLCASSPARTTGYYTEAFFGQGTRLTVV.

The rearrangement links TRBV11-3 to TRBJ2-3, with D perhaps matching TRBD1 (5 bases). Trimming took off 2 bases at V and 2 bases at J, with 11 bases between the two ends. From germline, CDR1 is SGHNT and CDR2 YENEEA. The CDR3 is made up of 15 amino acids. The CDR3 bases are TGTGCCAGCAGCTTACAGGACACAAACACAGATACGCAGTATTTT. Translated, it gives CASSLQDTNTDTQYF.

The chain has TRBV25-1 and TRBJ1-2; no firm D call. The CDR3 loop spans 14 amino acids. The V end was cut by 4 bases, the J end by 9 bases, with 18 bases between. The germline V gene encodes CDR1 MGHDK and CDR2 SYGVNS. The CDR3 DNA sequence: TGTGCCAGCAGTGTGGAGGGTACGGGGTTTAGCTACACCTTC. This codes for CASSVEGTGFSYTF.